This T cell receptor beta chain is drawn from a study of response to subunit inactivated influenza vaccine. Study-wide results and limits: The authors put forward the suggestion that each seasonal influenza vaccination may bring in only a limited number of new T cells.

V was clipped by 2 bases and J by 2 bases; unmatched bases: 6. This CDR3 region has 17 residues. CDR1 and CDR2 (germline): SGHAT, FQNNGV. This clonotype was detected a few times. Its antigen is undetermined. From the RT-PCR reads, TCRdb called clonotypes with MiXCR, one entry per CDR3 protein. The sample consists of roughly 620,000 distinct CDR3 sequences, about 11% of them appearing once. This sample also belongs to another study, concerning T cells expressing NK-cell markers. That study reports: With UMIs, 5'RACE template switching was used to make TCR beta cDNA. The authors derived TCR beta repertoires from sorted CD3+CD56+NKG2C+, CD3+CD56+NKG2C- and CD3+CD56-NKG2C+ T cells. Dominant NKG2C+ clonotypes in about six donors made up roughly 1.0-7.0% of CD8+ T cells. The CD3+CD56-NKG2C+ fraction was also led by these clonotypes in a few donors.

V is TRBV11-2 and J is TRBJ2-2, with 9 bases fitting TRBD2. The receptor comes from a man aged 50-60 years who received an inactivated influenza vaccine. Source: PBMCs from blood, taken on the day of vaccination. The CDR3 DNA reads as TGTGCCAGCAGCTTAAGTTCGCGGGGGGGAAACACCGGGGAGCTGTTTTTT. Its protein product is CASSLSSRGGNTGELFF. Using reference TRBV11-2 and TRBJ2-2 for the parts outside the CDR3, the full variable domain is EAGVAQSPRYKIIEKRQSVAFWCNPISGHATLYWYQQILGQGPKLLIQFQNNGVVDDSQLPKDRFSAERLKGVDSTLKIQPAKLEDSAVYLCASSLSSRGGNTGELFFGEGSRLTVL.